The 3 T cell receptor beta chains below were found in one sample sequenced in a study of OX40 agonist ivuxolimab in advanced cancers. The data were produced by immunoSEQ multiplex PCR, yet TCRdb's version contains in-frame clones alone and is incomplete. The sample holds some 73,000 clones, 85% to 90% seen once. The specimen was CD4+ or CD8+ T cells sorted from blood, collected in a trial of the OX40 agonist ivuxolimab. The receptors here all came from an adult with an advanced solid tumor such as melanoma, head and neck, liver or kidney cancer.

The chain combines TRBV4-2 with TRBJ2-7; 10 bases agree with TRBD2. The CDR3 is 15 amino acids. Germline V gene lookup returns CDR1 LGHNA and CDR2 YNFKEQ. V lost 1 base and J lost 2; bases outside the gene matches: 2. The CDR3 nucleotides are TGTGCCAGCAGCCAAGTCGGGACTAGCGCCTACGAGCAGTACTTC. It specifies CASSQVGTSAYEQYF.

This clone turned up a few times. The V call is TRBV7-9, the J call TRBJ2-5, with D hard to call. The CDR3 has 11 residues. Germline loops: CDR1 SEHNR, CDR2 FQNEAQ (reference sequence). Trimming stripped 10 bases from V and 3 bases from J, with 9 bases between. CDR3 region: CAISDEETQYF. The CDR3 bases are TGTGCCATATCGGACGAAGAGACCCAGTACTTC.

The rearrangement joins TRBV7-2 to TRBJ2-7, with D tentatively TRBD2 (5 bases). CDR1 is SGHTA and CDR2 is FQGNSA in the germline V gene. The CDR3 has 13 amino acids. V gave up 3 bases and J gave up 3 bases, with 9 bases separating them. The CDR3 nucleotides read TGTGCCAGCAGCTTGGACTTTTACTACGAGCAGTACTTC. This gives the protein CASSLDFYYEQYF.